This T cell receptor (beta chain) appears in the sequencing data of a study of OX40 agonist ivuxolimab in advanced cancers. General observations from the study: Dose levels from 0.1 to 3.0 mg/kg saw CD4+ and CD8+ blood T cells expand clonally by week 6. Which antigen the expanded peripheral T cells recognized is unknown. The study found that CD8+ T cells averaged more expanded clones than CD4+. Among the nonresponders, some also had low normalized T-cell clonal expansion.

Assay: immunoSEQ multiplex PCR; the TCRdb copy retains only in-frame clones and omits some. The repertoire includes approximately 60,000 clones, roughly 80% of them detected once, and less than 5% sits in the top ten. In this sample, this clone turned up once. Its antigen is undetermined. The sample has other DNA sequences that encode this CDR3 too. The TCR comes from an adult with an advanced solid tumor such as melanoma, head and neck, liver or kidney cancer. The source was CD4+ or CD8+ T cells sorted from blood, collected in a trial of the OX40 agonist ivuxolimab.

CDR3 nucleotide sequence: TGTGCCAGCAGCGTCTCGGTAGACGACGAGCAGTACTTC. It encodes CASSVSVDDEQYF. This sequence joins TRBV9 and TRBJ2-7, with D unclear. The V gene's germline CDR1 is SGDLS and CDR2 YYNGEE. The V gene lost 2 bases and the J gene lost 5 bases, with 11 bases spanning the gap. The CDR3 is made up of 13 amino acids.